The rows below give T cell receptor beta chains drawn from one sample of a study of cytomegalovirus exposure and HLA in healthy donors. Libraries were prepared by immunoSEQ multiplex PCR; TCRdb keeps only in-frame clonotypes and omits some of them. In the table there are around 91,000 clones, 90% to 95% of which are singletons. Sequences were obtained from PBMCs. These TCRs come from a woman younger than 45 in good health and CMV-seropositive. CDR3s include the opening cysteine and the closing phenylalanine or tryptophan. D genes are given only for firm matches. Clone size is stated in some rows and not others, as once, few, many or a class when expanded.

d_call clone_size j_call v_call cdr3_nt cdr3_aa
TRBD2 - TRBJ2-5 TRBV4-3 TGCGCCAGCAGCCGCTTAGGTACTAGCGGAGAGACCCAGTACTTC CASSRLGTSGETQYF
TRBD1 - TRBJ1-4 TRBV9 TGTGCCAGCAGCGTAGAACAGGGGGATAATGAAAAACTGTTTTTT CASSVEQGDNEKLFF
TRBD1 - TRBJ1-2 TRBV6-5 TGTGCCAGCAGTTACCTGGGGACAGGGGTTAACTATGGCTACACCTTC CASSYLGTGVNYGYTF
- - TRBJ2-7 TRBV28 TGTGCCAGCTCCCCCGCTAGCGCGCAAACCTACGAGCAGTACTTC CASSPASAQTYEQYF
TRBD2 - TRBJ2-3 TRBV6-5 TGTGCCAGCAGTTACCTAAGCGGGAGGGGAACAGATACGCAGTATTTT CASSYLSGRGTDTQYF
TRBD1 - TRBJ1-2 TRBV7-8 TGTGCCAGCAGCTGGGACAGCTATGGCTACACCTTC CASSWDSYGYTF
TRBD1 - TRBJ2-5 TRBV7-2 TGTGCCAGCAGCTTAGTGGGACAGCGCCCCCGCAGGATGGAGACCCAGTACTTC CASSLVGQRPRRMETQYF
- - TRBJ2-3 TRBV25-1 TGTGCCAGCAGTCCTATTACCGATACGCAGTATTTT CASSPITDTQYF
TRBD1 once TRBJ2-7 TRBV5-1 TGCGCCAGCAGCTTGGGGGGGACGACAGGGGCCCTGTACTACGAGCAGTACTTC CASSLGGTTGALYYEQYF
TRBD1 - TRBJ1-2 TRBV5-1 TGCGCCAGCAGCGACAGGGCTATTAACAACTATGGCTACACCTTC CASSDRAINNYGYTF
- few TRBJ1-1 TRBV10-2 TGCGCCAGCAGTTCCGCAGAGAACACTGAAGCTTTCTTT CASSSAENTEAFF
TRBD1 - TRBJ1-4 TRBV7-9 TGTGCCAGCAGCCTTTTGTCCGGACAGGGAGGGGAAAAACTGTTTTTT CASSLLSGQGGEKLFF
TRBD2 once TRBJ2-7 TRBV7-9 TGTGCCAGCAGCGCCCTGGTCGGGACTAGTGACTCCTACGAGCAGTACTTC CASSALVGTSDSYEQYF
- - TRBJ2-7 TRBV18 TGTGCCAGCTCACCGGGACTGGCGGCCGAGCAGTACTTC CASSPGLAAEQYF
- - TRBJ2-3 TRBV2 TGTGCCAGCGCCGCCGAGAGTAGCACAGATACGCAGTATTTT CASAAESSTDTQYF
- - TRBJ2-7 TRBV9 TGTGCCAGCAGCGTAGGATGGGGGGAGGACGAGCAGTACTTC CASSVGWGEDEQYF
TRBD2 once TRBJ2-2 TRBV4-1 TGCGCCAGCAGCGGGCTAGCGGGGGCCCCCGGGGAGCTGTTTTTT CASSGLAGAPGELFF
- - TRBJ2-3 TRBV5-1 TGCGCCAGCAGCTTTGACAGGAACACAGATACGCAGTATTTT CASSFDRNTDTQYF
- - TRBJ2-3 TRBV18 TGTGCCAGCTCACCACCGGTCGGGAGTCGAGATACGCAGTATTTT CASSPPVGSRDTQYF
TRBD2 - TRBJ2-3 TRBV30 TGTGTCCGGACTAGCGGGAACACAGATACGCAGTATTTT CVRTSGNTDTQYF
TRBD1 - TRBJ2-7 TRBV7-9 TGTGCCAGCAGCCAGGGACAGGGGGAGTACGAGCAGTACTTC CASSQGQGEYEQYF
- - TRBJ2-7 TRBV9 TGTGCCAGCAGCGCTGGGGGGAGGAGCTCCTACGAGCAGTACTTC CASSAGGRSSYEQYF
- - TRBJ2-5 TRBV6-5 TGTGCCAGCAGTGACTCACCGGGCCAAGAGACCCAGTACTTC CASSDSPGQETQYF
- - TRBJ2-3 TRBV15 TGTGCCACCAGCAACCTACAGGACCCTAGCACAGATACGCAGTATTTT CATSNLQDPSTDTQYF
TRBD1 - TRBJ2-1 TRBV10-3 TGTGCCATCGGGGACAGGGGGCTTAACAATGAGCAGTTCTTC CAIGDRGLNNEQFF
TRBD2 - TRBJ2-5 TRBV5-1 TGCGCCAGCAGCTTGGACTCGGCGGGAGGGCCTGGTGAGACCCAGTACTTC CASSLDSAGGPGETQYF
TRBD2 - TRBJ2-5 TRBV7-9 TGTGCCAGCAGCTTGCGACTAGCGGGACTCCAAGAGACCCAGTACTTC CASSLRLAGLQETQYF
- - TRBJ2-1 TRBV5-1 TGCGCCAGCAGCTTTCGGGGTTTCGGCAATGAGCAGTTCTTC CASSFRGFGNEQFF
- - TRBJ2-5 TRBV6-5 TGTGCCAGCAATCCCGACAGGGAGGATCGGAAGACCCAGTACTTC CASNPDREDRKTQYF
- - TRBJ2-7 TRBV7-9 TGTGCCAGCAGTCGCGGGGGCGCCTACGAGCAGTACTTC CASSRGGAYEQYF
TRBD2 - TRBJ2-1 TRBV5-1 TGCGCCAGCAGCTTGGCTTTACTAGCGGGAAACAATGAGCAGTTCTTC CASSLALLAGNNEQFF
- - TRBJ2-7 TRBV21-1 TGTGCCAGCAGCAAAGCGAGGTGGGGGGACGGGGTAGGGTACGAGCAGTACTTC CASSKARWGDGVGYEQYF
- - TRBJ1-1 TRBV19 TGTGCCAGTAGCCCTCTTTGGACAGAGAACACTGAAGCTTTCTTT CASSPLWTENTEAFF
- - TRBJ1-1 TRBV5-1 TGCGCCAGCAGCCCCATGACAGGGAACACTGAAGCTTTCTTT CASSPMTGNTEAFF
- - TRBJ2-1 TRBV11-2 TGTGCCAGCAGCTTAGGGTGGCGGCCGGGAAAACAGGGCGGTGAGCAGTTCTTC CASSLGWRPGKQGGEQFF
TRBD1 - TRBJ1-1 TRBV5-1 TGCGCCAGCAGCAGAGGGGGCGCCGGCACTGAAGCTTTCTTT CASSRGGAGTEAFF
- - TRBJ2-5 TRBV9 TGTGCCAGCAGCGTAACGGGAGAGATTGCGACCCAGTACTTC CASSVTGEIATQYF
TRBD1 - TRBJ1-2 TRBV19 TGTGCCAGTAGTATTGCGGGGACAGGGGGCCCTGGCTACACCTTC CASSIAGTGGPGYTF
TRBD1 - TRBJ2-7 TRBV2 TGTGCCAGCAGTGACCGACTCGGGGACAGGGGGCGGTACGAGCAGTACTTC CASSDRLGDRGRYEQYF
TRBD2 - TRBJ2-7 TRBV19 TGTGCCAGTAGTCTCCCCCCAATTCTAGCGGGAGTATCCGAGCAGTACTTC CASSLPPILAGVSEQYF
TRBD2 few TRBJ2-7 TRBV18 TGTGCCACCGGGACTAGCGGACCCTACGAGCAGTACTTC CATGTSGPYEQYF
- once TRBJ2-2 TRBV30 TGTGCCTGGAGTCAGAACACCGGGGAGCTGTTTTTT CAWSQNTGELFF